The 14 T cell receptor beta chains below come from one sample, sequenced in a study of vaccination and CD4 T cells after COVID-19. Stated treatment: 10-day PBMC culture with coronavirus spike peptide pools or control peptides (ViraFEST assay). The Oncomine TCR Beta short-read assay generated sequence data from the DNA of cultured CD4+ T cells. TCRdb used MiXCR to reprocess the PCR reads, holding one entry per CDR3 protein. The sample records about 12,000 distinct CDR3 sequences, 38% being singletons. Antigen specificity for these receptors is unknown. Sequences were obtained from cultured CD4+ T cells from blood. These receptors were obtained from a human donor with COVID-19.

This clonotype was counted a few times. The rearrangement links TRBV28 to TRBJ2-4; TRBD2 agrees at 8 bases. Germline V gives CDR1 MDHEN, CDR2 SYDVKM. This CDR3 is 14 amino acids long. J was trimmed by 6 bases and V by 7 bases; bases with no gene match: 8. The CDR3 DNA sequence: TGTGCCAGCACGGGGGGGGCTCCTAGAAACATTCAGTACTTC. Its translation: CASTGGAPRNIQYF. Full variable domain (outside the CDR3, taken from reference TRBV28 and TRBJ2-4): DVKVTQSSRYLVKRTGEKVFLECVQDMDHENMFWYRQDPGLGLRLIYFSYDVKMKEKGDIPEGYSVSREKKERFSLILESASTNQTSMYLCASTGGAPRNIQYFGAGTRLSVL.

CDR3 in DNA: TGTGCCAGCAAAATTCCAGGGAGGGCCACCGGGGAGCTGTTTTTT. This codes for CASKIPGRATGELFF. The gene calls are TRBV28 and TRBJ2-2, with 7 bases lining up with TRBD2. V shed 7 bases, J shed 4 bases, and the junction held 9 bases outside the gene matches. The CDR3 has 15 residues. CDR1 and CDR2 (germline): MDHEN, SYDVKM. Combining the CDR3 with reference TRBV28 and TRBJ2-2 gives the whole variable domain DVKVTQSSRYLVKRTGEKVFLECVQDMDHENMFWYRQDPGLGLRLIYFSYDVKMKEKGDIPEGYSVSREKKERFSLILESASTNQTSMYLCASKIPGRATGELFFGEGSRLTVL.

This clonotype was recorded a few times. This sequence joins TRBV5-4 and TRBJ2-3; unclear D gene. Germline V gives CDR1 SGHNT, CDR2 YYREEE (reference sequence). The CDR3 is 14 residues long. Trimming cost V 2 bases and J 0 bases, with 7 bases left between them. CDR3 in DNA: TGTGCCAGCAGCTTTGGAGCTAGCACAGATACGCAGTATTTT. This codes for CASSFGASTDTQYF.

The rearrangement uses TRBV2 and TRBJ2-5, with TRBD2 matching 9 bases. The junction had 10 bases not matched to a gene; V was cut back by 6 bases and J by 2 bases. The length of the CDR3 is 16 residues. Germline V gene lookup returns CDR1 SNHLY and CDR2 FYNNEI. CDR3 loop: CASSYVRGGQQETQYF. CDR3 sequence (DNA): TGTGCCAGCAGCTATGTGCGGGGGGGGCAACAAGAGACCCAGTACTTC.

This clonotype was seen a few times. The CDR3 is CSARDLTKNIQYF. CDR3 bases: TGCAGTGCTAGAGACCTGACCAAAAACATTCAGTACTTC. The rearrangement links TRBV20-1 to TRBJ2-4, with D unclear. The germline gives CDR1 DFQATT, CDR2 SNEGSKA (reference sequence). The CDR3 has 13 residues. Between the trimmed V and J ends, which lost 0 bases and 2 bases, there was a span of 5 bases.

V and J are TRBV28 and TRBJ1-6; no reliable D call. The CDR3 spans 15 residues. CDR1 is MDHEN, CDR2 SYDVKM, per germline. V lost 6 bases and J 1 base, leaving 10 bases between the germline ends. This chain's CDR3 is CASSRGISYNSPLHF. In nucleotides, the CDR3 is TGTGCCAGCAGCCGTGGTATATCCTATAATTCACCCCTCCACTTT. The complete variable domain, with remaining parts taken from reference TRBV28 and TRBJ1-6, reads DVKVTQSSRYLVKRTGEKVFLECVQDMDHENMFWYRQDPGLGLRLIYFSYDVKMKEKGDIPEGYSVSREKKERFSLILESASTNQTSMYLCASSRGISYNSPLHFGNGTRLTVT.

V is TRBV20-1 and J is TRBJ1-6; a weak D match, TRBD1 (6 bases). This CDR3 has 15 residues. V lost 0 bases and J lost 12, with 18 bases in between. In germline, CDR1 is DFQATT, CDR2 SNEGSKA (reference sequence). The CDR3 DNA reads as TGCAGTGCTAGAGATCCAAGACAGGTGACGGGACCCCTCCACTTT. The encoded protein is CSARDPRQVTGPLHF.

This clonotype appeared a few times. The chain links TRBV6-5 to TRBJ1-5; the D is unclear. Trimming took 0 bases from V and 4 from J, leaving 10 bases between them. Looked up from germline, CDR1 is MNHEY and CDR2 is SVGAGI. The CDR3 consists of 15 residues. CDR3 DNA sequence: TGTGCCAGCAGTTACTCCAAAGGGAAAAATCAGCCCCAGCATTTT. As protein: CASSYSKGKNQPQHF.

This clonotype appeared a few times. J is TRBJ1-2 and V is TRBV30; TRBD1 is a possible D gene (6 bases). This CDR3 comprises 11 residues. Germline-derived CDR1 and CDR2 are GTSNPN and SVGIG (reference sequence). Trimming left V 7 bases short and J 6 bases short, with 12 bases between. This CDR3 reads CASQYRDGYTF. CDR3 DNA: TGTGCCTCGCAGTACAGGGATGGCTACACCTTC. Combining the CDR3 with reference TRBV30 and TRBJ1-2 gives the whole variable domain SQTIHQWPATLVQPVGSPLSLECTVEGTSNPNLYWYRQAAGRGLQLLFYSVGIGQISSEVPQNLSASRPQDRQFILSSKKLLLSDSGFYLCASQYRDGYTFGSGTRLTVV.

This clonotype came up a few times. The chain couples TRBV2 to TRBJ1-5; 9 bases fit TRBD1. The CDR3 spans 14 residues. CDR1 is SNHLY, CDR2 FYNNEI, per germline. V was pared by 5 bases and J by 7 bases, with 6 bases of the junction left unmatched. CDR3 protein: CASSTGGRIQPQHF. The CDR3 DNA reads TGTGCCAGCAGTACAGGGGGCCGTATCCAGCCCCAGCATTTT.

The chain is built from TRBV28 and TRBJ2-3; TRBD2 might be the D (6 bases). In germline, CDR1 is MDHEN, CDR2 SYDVKM. The V gene lost 2 bases and the J gene lost 1 base, with 7 bases spanning the gap. The CDR3 loop spans 14 amino acids. CDR3 amino acids: CASSLQRGTDTQYF. CDR3 nucleotide sequence: TGTGCCAGCAGTTTACAGCGGGGCACAGATACGCAGTATTTT.

This clonotype was seen only a few times. CDR3: CSVQRGEETQYF. The CDR3, as DNA: TGCAGCGTACAGCGGGGGGAGGAGACCCAGTACTTC. The V call is TRBV29-1, the J call TRBJ2-5, with TRBD2 matching over 9 bases. Looked up from germline, CDR1 is SQVTM and CDR2 is ANQGSEA. CDR3 size: 12 residues. J was trimmed by 5 bases and V by 6 bases; bases with no gene match: 4.

This rearrangement joins TRBV15 to TRBJ2-5; a weak D match, TRBD1 (9 bases). Germline-derived CDR1 and CDR2 are LNHNV and YYDKDF (reference sequence). The V end lost 3 bases, the J end lost 2 bases, and 22 bases lay between the germline ends. There are 18 residues in the CDR3. CDR3 nucleotides: TGTGCCACCAGCAGGGGGGACAGGGCTACGGGGGGGCAAGAGACCCAGTACTTC. Its translation is CATSRGDRATGGQETQYF.

The J gene is TRBJ2-3, the V gene TRBV25-1; D might be TRBD2 (6 bases). CDR1 is MGHDK and CDR2 is SYGVNS in the germline V gene. The V and J ends lost 5 bases and 6 bases respectively, with 9 bases between them. The CDR3 extends over 12 amino acids. This chain's CDR3 is CASSLAKDTQYF. CDR3 sequence (DNA): TGTGCCAGCAGTCTAGCGAAGGATACGCAGTATTTT.